Listed below are T cell receptor beta chains from one sample, sequenced in a study of CD8+ T cells in alopecia areata. Using immunoSEQ multiplex PCR, the repertoire was profiled, and TCRdb retains in-frame clones only, with some absent. The repertoire holds 200,000 to 250,000 clones, approximately 57% seen once, with 1.6% in the top ten. The sequencing here drew on CD4+ T cells sorted from blood, taken at week 4, from a patient treated with tofacitinib. The receptors here all came from a human donor with alopecia areata. CDR3s include the opening cysteine and the closing phenylalanine or tryptophan. D genes are given only for firm matches. The size entry is marked missing in some rows and otherwise reads once, few, many or a size class.

v_call: TRBV20-1; d_call: -; j_call: TRBJ1-1; clone_size: few; cdr3_aa: CSAGTAFF; cdr3_nt: TGCAGTGCAGGGACAGCTTTCTTT
v_call: TRBV7-2; d_call: -; j_call: TRBJ1-3; clone_size: few; cdr3_aa: CASSQLGGYSGNTIYF; cdr3_nt: TGTGCCAGCAGCCAACTCGGGGGATACTCTGGAAACACCATATATTTT
v_call: TRBV4-3; d_call: -; j_call: TRBJ1-6; clone_size: -; cdr3_aa: CASSQASLGGPGNSPLHF; cdr3_nt: TGCGCCAGCAGCCAAGCCAGTCTGGGGGGACCGGGGAATTCACCCCTCCACTTT
v_call: TRBV7-2; d_call: -; j_call: TRBJ2-7; clone_size: -; cdr3_aa: CASSLASFANVPSYEQYF; cdr3_nt: TGTGCCAGCAGCTTAGCATCATTCGCGAACGTCCCCTCCTACGAGCAGTACTTC
v_call: TRBV5-1; d_call: TRBD2; j_call: TRBJ2-1; clone_size: -; cdr3_aa: CASNGGSSYNEQFF; cdr3_nt: TGCGCCAGCAATGGCGGGAGCTCCTACAATGAGCAGTTCTTC
v_call: TRBV9; d_call: -; j_call: TRBJ1-6; clone_size: -; cdr3_aa: CASSSTNNLGSPLHF; cdr3_nt: TGTGCCAGCAGCTCGACAAATAATTTAGGCTCACCCCTCCACTTT
v_call: TRBV7-2; d_call: -; j_call: TRBJ1-2; clone_size: -; cdr3_aa: CASSLRRESGYTF; cdr3_nt: TGTGCCAGCAGCTTACGAAGGGAATCTGGCTACACCTTC
v_call: TRBV7-2; d_call: -; j_call: TRBJ1-2; clone_size: -; cdr3_aa: CASSPRRGQGYTF; cdr3_nt: TGTGCCAGCAGCCCGCGGAGAGGTCAAGGCTACACCTTC
v_call: TRBV7-2; d_call: -; j_call: TRBJ2-3; clone_size: -; cdr3_aa: CASSVRGSADTQYF; cdr3_nt: TGTGCCAGCAGCGTCAGGGGATCGGCAGATACGCAGTATTTT
v_call: TRBV10-3; d_call: TRBD2; j_call: TRBJ2-1; clone_size: few; cdr3_aa: CAISEGTSGGNEQFF; cdr3_nt: TGTGCCATCAGTGAGGGTACTAGCGGGGGGAATGAGCAGTTCTTC
v_call: TRBV11-2; d_call: TRBD2; j_call: TRBJ2-1; clone_size: -; cdr3_aa: CASSSEGLAGGSQFF; cdr3_nt: TGTGCCAGCAGCTCAGAGGGACTAGCGGGCGGTTCTCAGTTCTTC
v_call: TRBV30; d_call: TRBD1; j_call: TRBJ1-1; clone_size: -; cdr3_aa: CASGRQGSPEAFF; cdr3_nt: TGTGCCTCGGGGAGACAGGGGTCCCCGGAAGCTTTCTTT
v_call: TRBV7-9; d_call: -; j_call: TRBJ2-7; clone_size: -; cdr3_aa: CASSPPAMNEQYF; cdr3_nt: TGTGCCAGCAGCCCCCCAGCGATGAACGAGCAGTACTTC
v_call: TRBV30; d_call: -; j_call: TRBJ1-1; clone_size: few; cdr3_aa: CAWGQMNTEAFF; cdr3_nt: TGTGCCTGGGGACAGATGAACACTGAAGCTTTCTTT
v_call: TRBV5-6; d_call: -; j_call: TRBJ2-1; clone_size: -; cdr3_aa: CASSRDNEQFF; cdr3_nt: TGTGCCAGCAGCCGAGACAATGAGCAGTTCTTC
v_call: TRBV30; d_call: TRBD1; j_call: TRBJ1-2; clone_size: -; cdr3_aa: CAWSRTGSYTF; cdr3_nt: TGTGCCTGGAGTAGGACAGGGAGCTACACCTTC
v_call: TRBV4-1; d_call: TRBD1; j_call: TRBJ2-7; clone_size: -; cdr3_aa: CASSRDSGTEAYEQYF; cdr3_nt: TGCGCCAGCAGCCGAGACTCCGGGACAGAGGCCTACGAGCAGTACTTC
v_call: TRBV7-3; d_call: -; j_call: TRBJ2-7; clone_size: -; cdr3_aa: CASSPGSNSYEQYF; cdr3_nt: TGTGCCAGCAGCCCAGGGAGCAACTCCTACGAGCAGTACTTC
v_call: TRBV10-3; d_call: TRBD1; j_call: TRBJ2-2; clone_size: -; cdr3_aa: CAISRQGDTGELFF; cdr3_nt: TGTGCCATCAGTCGACAGGGAGACACCGGGGAGCTGTTTTTT
v_call: TRBV9; d_call: -; j_call: TRBJ2-2; clone_size: few; cdr3_aa: CASSVAVGVGELFF; cdr3_nt: TGTGCCAGCAGCGTAGCCGTAGGGGTCGGGGAGCTGTTTTTT
v_call: TRBV29-1; d_call: -; j_call: TRBJ2-3; clone_size: -; cdr3_aa: CSVGGDILGSTDTQYF; cdr3_nt: TGCAGCGTTGGCGGGGACATTTTGGGGTCCACAGATACGCAGTATTTT
v_call: TRBV25-1; d_call: TRBD1; j_call: TRBJ1-5; clone_size: -; cdr3_aa: CASSDKGAGNQPQHF; cdr3_nt: TGTGCCAGCAGCGATAAGGGGGCCGGCAATCAGCCCCAGCATTTT
v_call: TRBV5-1; d_call: -; j_call: TRBJ2-7; clone_size: -; cdr3_aa: CASSRDSTYEQYF; cdr3_nt: TGCGCCAGCAGCCGGGACTCCACGTACGAGCAGTACTTC